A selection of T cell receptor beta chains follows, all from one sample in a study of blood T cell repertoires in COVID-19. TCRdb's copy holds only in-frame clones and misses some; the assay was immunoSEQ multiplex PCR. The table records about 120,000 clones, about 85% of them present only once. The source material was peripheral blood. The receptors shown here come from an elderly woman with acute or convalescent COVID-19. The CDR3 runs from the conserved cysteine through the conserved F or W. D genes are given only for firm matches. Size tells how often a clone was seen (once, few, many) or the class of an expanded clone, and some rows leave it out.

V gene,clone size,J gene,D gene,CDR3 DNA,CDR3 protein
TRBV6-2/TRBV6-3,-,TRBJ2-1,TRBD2,TGTGCCAGCAGCCCGGGACTAGCGGGGAGTAATGAGCAGTTCTTC,CASSPGLAGSNEQFF
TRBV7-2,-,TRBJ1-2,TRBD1,TGTGCCAGCACCTTGGTAGGGGGCGGTGGTGGCTACACCTTC,CASTLVGGGGGYTF
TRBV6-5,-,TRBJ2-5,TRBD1,TGTGCCAGCAGGGATCTCGGGACAGGCCAAGAGACCCAGTACTTC,CASRDLGTGQETQYF
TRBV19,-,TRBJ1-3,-,TGTGCCAGTAGTCGCGGATCTTCCGGTACTGGAAACACCATATATTTT,CASSRGSSGTGNTIYF
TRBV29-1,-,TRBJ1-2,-,TGCAGCGTTGGGGACACTTACTATGGCTACACCTTC,CSVGDTYYGYTF
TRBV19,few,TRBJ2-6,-,TGTGCCAGCCGCTCGAGTGACAGCTTCTCTGGGGCCAACGTCCTGACTTTC,CASRSSDSFSGANVLTF
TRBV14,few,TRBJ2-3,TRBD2,TGTGCCAGCAGCCGGGGGGGAGCAGATACGCAGTATTTT,CASSRGGADTQYF
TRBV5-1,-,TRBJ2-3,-,TGCGCCAGCAGCTTTCAGGGAATTAGCACAGATACGCAGTATTTT,CASSFQGISTDTQYF
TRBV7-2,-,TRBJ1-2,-,TGTGCCAGCAGCTTAATCGGTCAGGGCTACTATGGCTACACCTTC,CASSLIGQGYYGYTF
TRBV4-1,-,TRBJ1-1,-,TGCGCCAGCAGCCAAGATTGGGCAGCTGAAGCTTTCTTT,CASSQDWAAEAFF
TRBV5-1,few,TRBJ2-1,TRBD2,TGCGCCAGCAGCTTTATACTAGCGGGGGGAAACAATGAGCAGTTCTTC,CASSFILAGGNNEQFF
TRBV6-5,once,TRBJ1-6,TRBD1,TGTGCCAGCAACGCGGGACAGGGGAGCGGCTCACCCCTCCACTTT,CASNAGQGSGSPLHF
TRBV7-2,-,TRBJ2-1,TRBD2,TGTGCCAGCAGCTCCTCAGCGGGGGGGCTGTGGAATGAGCAGTTCTTC,CASSSSAGGLWNEQFF
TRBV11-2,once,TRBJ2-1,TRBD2,TGTGCCAGCAGCTTAGGCGGGGGGGCCCAGAATGAGCAGTTCTTC,CASSLGGGAQNEQFF
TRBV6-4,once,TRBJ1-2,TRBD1,TGTGCCAGCAGGGACAGAATACAGGGGAACTATGGCTACACCTTC,CASRDRIQGNYGYTF
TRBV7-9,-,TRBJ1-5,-,TGTGCCAGCAGCTCAGACAGGAACCTCAATCAGCCCCAGCATTTT,CASSSDRNLNQPQHF
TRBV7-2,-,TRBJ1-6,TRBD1,TGTGCCAGCAGCTTACAGGCAGGGGGCGGATCACCCCTCCACTTT,CASSLQAGGGSPLHF
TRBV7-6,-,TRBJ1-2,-,TGTGCCAGCAGCCCTCGAGTGGGCGCCTATGGCTACACCTTC,CASSPRVGAYGYTF
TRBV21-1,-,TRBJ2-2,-,TGTGCCAGCAGCACTTGGGGACTAGCGGGGGAAAACACCGGGGAGCTGTTTTTT,CASSTWGLAGENTGELFF
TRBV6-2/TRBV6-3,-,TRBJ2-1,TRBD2,TGTGCCAGCAGCCTCTGGCGGGGGTCTAACAATGAGCAGTTCTTC,CASSLWRGSNNEQFF
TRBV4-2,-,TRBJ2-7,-,TGTGCCCCCGAGGGCGCGGACGAGCAGTACTTC,CAPEGADEQYF
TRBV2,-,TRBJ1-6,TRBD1,TGTGCCAGCAGTTCGGAGGGACAGGGAAGCTCACCCCTCCACTTT,CASSSEGQGSSPLHF
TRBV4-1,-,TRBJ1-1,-,TGCGCCAGCAGCCAAGCGGTCCCCAGGGCAAACACTGAAGCTTTCTTT,CASSQAVPRANTEAFF
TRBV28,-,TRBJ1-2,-,TGTGCCAGCAGTTTTCCCCAGCAGGGTGGTGGCTACACCTTC,CASSFPQQGGGYTF
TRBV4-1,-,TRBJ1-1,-,TGCGCCAGCAGCCATAGCGGGACCACCGGGGGGACTGAAGCTTTCTTT,CASSHSGTTGGTEAFF
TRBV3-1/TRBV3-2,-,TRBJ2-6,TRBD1,TGTGCCAGCAGCCAAGAGATTGGACGGGACAGCCTCGGTGCGGCTGGGGCCAACGTCCTGACTTTC,CASSQEIGRDSLGAAGANVLTF
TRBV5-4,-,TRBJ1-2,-,TGTGCCAGCAGCTTGAGTGGCGGCTTCTACACCTTC,CASSLSGGFYTF
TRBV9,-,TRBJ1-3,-,TGTGCCAGCAGCGTAGCCCGGAGTATCTCTGGAAACACCATATATTTT,CASSVARSISGNTIYF
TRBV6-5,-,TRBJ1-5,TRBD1,TGTGCCAGCAGTTGGGACAGCCGATATAGCAATCAGCCCCAGCATTTT,CASSWDSRYSNQPQHF
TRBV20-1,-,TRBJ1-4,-,TGCAGTGCTAGTAGCGTCATTCCTGAAAAACTGTTTTTT,CSASSVIPEKLFF
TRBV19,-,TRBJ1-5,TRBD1,TGTGCCAGTAGTCAACAGGGGAATTTGGCCCAGCATTTT,CASSQQGNLAQHF
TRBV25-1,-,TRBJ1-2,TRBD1,TGTGCCAGCAGTGAGTACGGGACAGGGGCCGCTAATGGCTACACCTTC,CASSEYGTGAANGYTF
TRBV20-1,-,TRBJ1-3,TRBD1,TGCAGTGCTAGCCGGGACAGGGTAGTTTATTTT,CSASRDRVVYF
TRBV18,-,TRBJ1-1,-,TGTGCCAGTCGGGACACTTCCGACACTGAAGCTTTCTTT,CASRDTSDTEAFF
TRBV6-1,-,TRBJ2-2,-,TGTGCCAGCAGTGAAGCGGGGGGGCAGAGCGGGGAGCTGTTTTTT,CASSEAGGQSGELFF
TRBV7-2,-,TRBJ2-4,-,TGTGCCAGCAGCTTAGCGGCCCAGGGAAAAAACATTCAGTACTTC,CASSLAAQGKNIQYF
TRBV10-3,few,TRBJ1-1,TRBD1,TGTGCCATCAGTGCGGGGACAGGGAGATCCGAAGCTTTCTTT,CAISAGTGRSEAFF
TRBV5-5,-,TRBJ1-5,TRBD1,TGTGCCAGCAGCTTGACGCCGGGACAGCCAAATCAGCCCCAGCATTTT,CASSLTPGQPNQPQHF
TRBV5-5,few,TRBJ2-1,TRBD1,TGTGCCAGCAGCTTGGGACTTACAGGGGCTCGTAATGAGCAGTTCTTC,CASSLGLTGARNEQFF
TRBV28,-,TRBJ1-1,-,TGTGCCAGCAGTGGAACTAGAGGAGCTTTCTTT,CASSGTRGAFF
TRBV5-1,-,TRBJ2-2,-,TGCGCCAGCACGACTCGACAGGCTAACCCAGGGGCCGGGGAGCTGTTTTTT,CASTTRQANPGAGELFF
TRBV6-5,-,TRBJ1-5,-,TGTGCCAGCAGTTATCGACAGTCTCGGCAGCCCCAGCATTTT,CASSYRQSRQPQHF
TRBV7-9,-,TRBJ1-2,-,TGTGCCAGCAGCTTAGCCGACGCGGGGTCAGGCTACACCTTC,CASSLADAGSGYTF
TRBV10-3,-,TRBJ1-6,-,TGTGCCATCAGTGACTCGGGACTGCTTAATTCACCCCTCCACTTT,CAISDSGLLNSPLHF
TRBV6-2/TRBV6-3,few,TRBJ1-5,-,TGTGCCAGCAGTACAGGGCCAGATCAGCCCCAGCATTTT,CASSTGPDQPQHF
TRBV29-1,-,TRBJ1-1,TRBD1,TGCAGCGTAGGCGGACAGGGGGGAAGTGAAGCTTTCTTT,CSVGGQGGSEAFF
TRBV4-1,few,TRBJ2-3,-,TGCGCCAGCAGCATGCGACAGGGCACAGATACGCAGTATTTT,CASSMRQGTDTQYF
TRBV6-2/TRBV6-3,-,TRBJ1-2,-,TGTGCCAGCAGCCGTAACAGGGAAGGCTACACCTTC,CASSRNREGYTF
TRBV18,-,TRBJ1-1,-,TGTGCCAGCTCAGATAGGAGCCGGAACACTGAAGCTTTCTTT,CASSDRSRNTEAFF
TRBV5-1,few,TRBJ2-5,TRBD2,TGCGCCAGCACTAGGGAGGGAGAGACCCAGTACTTC,CASTREGETQYF
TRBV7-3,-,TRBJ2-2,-,TGTGCCAGCAGCTCGCAGGGGGGGGAGCTGTTTTTT,CASSSQGGELFF
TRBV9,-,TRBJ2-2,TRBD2,TGTGCCAGCAGCGTGACACGGGGGGACGGCACCGGGGAGCTGTTTTTT,CASSVTRGDGTGELFF
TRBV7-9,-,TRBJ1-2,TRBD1,TGTGCCAGCAGCCCGACAGGGCCTGGCTACACCTTC,CASSPTGPGYTF
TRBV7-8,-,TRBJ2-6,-,TGTGCCAGCAGCCAAACGACGGGCTCTGGGGCCAACGTCCTGACTTTC,CASSQTTGSGANVLTF
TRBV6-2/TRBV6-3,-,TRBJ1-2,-,TGTGCCAGCAGTTACAGTTGGTTAGAGGTGCTGAGCTACACCTTC,CASSYSWLEVLSYTF
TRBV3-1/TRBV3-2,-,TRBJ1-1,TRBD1,TGTGCCAGCAGCCAGGGGACAGGGTACATTGGGGCTTTCTTT,CASSQGTGYIGAFF
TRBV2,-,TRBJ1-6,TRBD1,TGTGCCAGCAGACCCGGACAGGGCTATTCACCCCTCCACTTT,CASRPGQGYSPLHF
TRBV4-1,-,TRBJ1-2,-,TGCGCCAGCAGCCAAGAGGGAGTATTCTATTCCTATGGCTACACCTTC,CASSQEGVFYSYGYTF
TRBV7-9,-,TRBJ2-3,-,TGTGCCAGCAGCTTACAGGGGCGGAGCACAGATACGCAGTATTTT,CASSLQGRSTDTQYF